The 32 T cell receptor beta chains in this list originate from one sample, sequenced in a study of T cell repertoires in cytomegalovirus infection. TCRdb passed the reads through MiXCR, listing each CDR3 protein once. The table records approximately 76,000 distinct CDR3 sequences, 3.7% of them present only once. The specimen was PBMCs. These receptors were obtained from a human donor in good health (CMV status not recorded). Some clones in this sample may be carry-over from other donors' samples.

Ten or more counts support this clonotype. The rearrangement joins TRBV7-6 to TRBJ2-7; D possibly corresponds to TRBD1 (6 bases). Trimming took off 2 bases at V and 2 bases at J, with 19 bases between the two ends. The germline V gene encodes CDR1 SGHVS and CDR2 FNYEAQ. This CDR3 region has 17 residues. The CDR3 loop reads CASSLSARQTGTYEQYF. CDR3 DNA: TGTGCCAGCAGCTTATCAGCGCGGCAAACAGGGACCTACGAGCAGTACTTC.

This clonotype showed up many times. This chain joins TRBV12-3 or TRBV12-4 and TRBJ1-1; maybe TRBD1 (5 bases). Trimming removed 3 bases from V and 3 bases from J, with 8 bases in between. There are 13 residues in the CDR3. CDR3 region: CASSFSRDTEAFF. Here the CDR3 DNA reads TGTGCCAGCAGTTTTTCCAGGGACACTGAAGCTTTCTTT.

In its sample, this clonotype was seen many times. The chain uses TRBV7-2 and TRBJ1-5; D remains ambiguous. CDR3 size: 13 residues. In germline, CDR1 is SGHTA, CDR2 FQGNSA. The V end was cut by 4 bases, the J end by 8 bases, with 12 bases between. The CDR3 nucleotides are TGTGCCAGCAGCTCCTCCCTGGGTGAGCCCCAGCATTTT. Amino acid sequence: CASSSSLGEPQHF.

This clonotype was counted many times. The chain has TRBV6-2 or TRBV6-3 and TRBJ1-2; D ambiguous. Germline V gives CDR1 MNHEY, CDR2 SVGEGT. The CDR3 has 14 amino acids. Trimming removed 2 bases from V and 3 bases from J, with 10 bases in between. The CDR3 spells CASSYGGGYYGYTF. The CDR3 DNA reads as TGTGCCAGCAGTTACGGAGGAGGGTACTATGGCTACACCTTC.

This clonotype was picked up many times. At one boundary the junction diverges from the germline segment, which might be a read error. V gene TRBV5-5 combines with J gene TRBJ2-6; D call uncertain. Germline lookup yields CDR1 SGHKS and CDR2 YYEKEE (reference sequence). This CDR3 has 18 amino acids. The CDR3 loop reads CVSSPHAARSSGANVLTF. The CDR3 coding sequence is TGTGTCAGCAGCCCCCATGCAGCGCGATCATCTGGGGCCAACGTCCTGACTTTC. The whole variable domain, filled in from reference TRBV5-5 and TRBJ2-6, reads DAGVTQSPTHLIKTRGQQVTLRCSPISGHKSVSWYQQVLGQGPQFIFQYYEKEERGRGNFPDRFSARQFPNYSSELNVNALLLGDSALYLCVSSPHAARSSGANVLTFGAGSRLTVL.

With respect to this clonotype: This may come from a read error, since a much larger clone is one base off. The chain couples TRBV7-9 to TRBJ2-7; D is undetermined. The germline V and J ends were trimmed by 0 bases and 2 bases, with 14 bases remaining between them. CDR1 is SEHNR, CDR2 FQNEAQ, per germline (reference sequence). This CDR3 contains 16 residues. CDR3 sequence: CASSLAHLGQAYEQYF. The CDR3 DNA follows: TGTGCCAGCAGCTTAGCCCACTTAGGCCAGGCCTACGAGCAGTACTTC.

This clonotype has a count of ten or more. This chain links TRBV20-1 with TRBJ1-5, with 9 bases that match TRBD1. After removal of 1 base from V and 7 bases from J, the junction contained 8 bases not matched to a gene. CDR3 length equals 15 residues. Per germline, CDR1 DFQATT and CDR2 SNEGSKA (reference sequence). CDR3 protein: CSARVGGTGKQPQHF. The DNA of the CDR3 is TGCAGTGCTAGAGTTGGGGGGACAGGGAAGCAGCCCCAGCATTTT.

This clonotype was seen at least ten times. The rearrangement links TRBV6-2 or TRBV6-3 to TRBJ2-5; 7 bases fit TRBD1. Germline CDR1 MNHEY, CDR2 SVGEGT. The junction had 11 bases not matched to a gene; V was cut back by 6 bases and J by 7 bases. This CDR3 region has 14 residues. CDR3 DNA: TGTGCCAGCAGATGGACGTCACAGGGGATGACCCAGTACTTC. It specifies CASRWTSQGMTQYF.

V usage is TRBV10-3 and J usage is TRBJ1-1; D is perhaps TRBD1 (6 bases). The CDR3 is 16 amino acids. The germline gives CDR1 ENHRY, CDR2 SYGVKD. The V gene lost 8 bases and the J gene lost 1 base, with 20 bases spanning the gap. The CDR3 DNA follows: TGTGCCATCGGGAATCCAGGGGAGGCTTCGAACACTGAAGCTTTCTTT. Translating it yields CAIGNPGEASNTEAFF.

This clonotype was counted many times. This sequence joins TRBV9 and TRBJ2-7; 7 bases line up with TRBD2. The CDR3 is 15 amino acids. J was trimmed by 5 bases and V by 2 bases; bases with no gene match: 10. The V gene's germline CDR1 is SGDLS and CDR2 YYNGEE. In DNA, the CDR3 is TGTGCCAGCAGCGTGGACGACGGGGGGTACCACGAGCAGTACTTC. Translating gives CASSVDDGGYHEQYF.

This clonotype occurred many times. This may arise from a read error, as a much more abundant clone is one base away. The rearrangement joins TRBV7-6 to TRBJ2-3; possibly TRBD1 or TRBD2 for D (5 bases each). Germline-derived CDR1 and CDR2 are SGHVS and FNYEAQ. Trimming pared 5 bases from V and 0 bases from J, leaving 6 bases between. The CDR3 runs to 13 residues. This CDR3 reads CASSGGSTDTQYF. Written as DNA, the CDR3 is TGTGCCAGCAGCGGGGGTAGCACAGATACGCAGTATTTT.

This clonotype has at least ten counts. The chain has TRBV5-1 and TRBJ1-2, with TRBD1 identical over 10 bases. The CDR3 extends over 14 amino acids. The V and J ends lost 5 bases and 6 bases, in that order; junction bases with no gene match: 7. Germline V gives CDR1 SGHRS, CDR2 YFSETQ. This chain's CDR3 is CASSIGQGVDGYTF. The DNA of the CDR3 is TGCGCCAGCAGTATCGGACAGGGGGTGGATGGCTACACCTTC.

This clonotype was counted ten times or more. This chain connects TRBV10-3 to TRBJ1-3; D is uncertain. CDR1 is ENHRY and CDR2 is SYGVKD in the germline V gene. The V gene lost 0 bases and the J gene lost 4 bases, with 4 bases spanning the gap. The CDR3 spans 13 residues. CDR3 sequence reads: CAISESKGNTIYF. CDR3 nucleotides: TGTGCCATCAGTGAGTCAAAGGGAAACACCATATATTTT.

This clonotype appeared many times. The gene calls are TRBV6-1 and TRBJ2-5; D may be TRBD2 (5 bases). CDR1 and CDR2 from the germline V gene are MNHNS and SASEGT. This CDR3 has 15 amino acids. V was shortened by 6 bases and J by 5 bases, with 19 bases between the two germline ends. The CDR3 nucleotides are TGTGCCAGCAGCTCACTCGGACTGGATAAGGAGACCCAGTACTTC. Translated: CASSSLGLDKETQYF.

This clonotype came up many times. This chain's CDR3 is CATSDLPGKGYTF. CDR3 coding DNA: TGTGCCACCAGTGATTTGCCAGGGAAAGGCTACACCTTC. V and J are TRBV24-1 and TRBJ1-2; weak D call: TRBD1 (5 bases). The germline V and J ends were trimmed by 0 bases and 8 bases, with 9 bases remaining between them. Germline assignment: CDR1 KGHDR and CDR2 SFDVKD. The CDR3 loop spans 13 amino acids.

In this sample, this clonotype turned up many times. V is TRBV19 and J is TRBJ2-5, with 8 nucleotides matching TRBD1. The CDR3 has 15 residues. Germline V gives CDR1 LNHDA, CDR2 SQIVND (reference sequence). Germline trimming cut 2 bases from V and 5 bases from J; bases unmatched to any gene: 7. The CDR3 sequence: CASSIQDRDLETQYF. The CDR3 nucleotides are TGTGCCAGTAGTATACAGGACAGGGATTTGGAGACCCAGTACTTC.

This clonotype has at least ten counts. The chain uses TRBV5-6 and TRBJ1-1; TRBD1 matches at 7 bases. V shed 4 bases, J shed 5 bases, and the junction held 11 bases outside the gene matches. The germline V gene encodes CDR1 SGHDT and CDR2 YYEEEE. The CDR3 loop spans 15 amino acids. Written as DNA, the CDR3 is TGTGCCAGCAGCCTGGAGGGACAGATTATGACTGAAGCTTTCTTT. As protein: CASSLEGQIMTEAFF.

This clonotype has at least ten counts. This chain joins TRBV4-3 and TRBJ2-7; D is undetermined. Trimming removed 2 bases at V and 7 bases at J, with 12 bases between. CDR3 length: 13 amino acids. Germline CDR1 and CDR2: LGHNA and YSLEER. CDR3 sequence reads: CASSQSVQNEQYF. For the CDR3, the DNA is TGCGCCAGCAGCCAAAGTGTGCAAAATGAGCAGTACTTC.

This clonotype was seen repeatedly, ten times or more. V and J are TRBV7-2 and TRBJ2-3; no definite D call. Per germline, CDR1 SGHTA and CDR2 FQGNSA. Between the trimmed V and J ends, which lost 7 bases and 1 base, there was a span of 12 bases. This CDR3 comprises 14 residues. In DNA form, the CDR3 reads TGTGCCAGCACCATATCCCCCCGCACAGATACGCAGTATTTT. Its translation is CASTISPRTDTQYF.

This clonotype occurred many times. The rearrangement joins TRBV30 to TRBJ1-1, with D unresolved. The V and J ends lost 0 bases and 2 bases respectively, with 7 bases between them. CDR3 length equals 13 residues. The germline gives CDR1 GTSNPN, CDR2 SVGIG (reference sequence). The CDR3 reads CAWSVRGNTEAFF. The CDR3 DNA reads TGTGCCTGGAGTGTACGGGGAAACACTGAAGCTTTCTTT. The full variable domain, in which reference TRBV30 and TRBJ1-1 provide the parts outside the CDR3, is SQTIHQWPATLVQPVGSPLSLECTVEGTSNPNLYWYRQAAGRGLQLLFYSVGIGQISSEVPQNLSASRPQDRQFILSSKKLLLSDSGFYLCAWSVRGNTEAFFGQGTRLTVV.

This clonotype has only a few counts. This chain links TRBV20-1 with TRBJ2-3; D gene unclear. V was pared by 0 bases and J by 5 bases, with 12 bases between. CDR3 size: 14 residues. Germline V gene sequence: CDR1 DFQATT, CDR2 SNEGSKA (reference sequence). The chain's CDR3 is CSARDLTKGDTQYF. Written as DNA, the CDR3 is TGCAGTGCTAGAGATCTCACTAAGGGAGATACGCAGTATTTT.

Ten or more counts support this clonotype. The V and J genes are TRBV20-1 and TRBJ1-5; 7 bases map to TRBD1. After removal of 0 bases from V and 2 bases from J, the junction contained 13 bases not matched to a gene. From germline, CDR1 is DFQATT and CDR2 SNEGSKA (reference sequence). The CDR3 covers 18 residues. CDR3 protein: CSARDTRPTGLRNQPQHF. The CDR3 DNA follows: TGCAGTGCTAGAGATACCCGCCCGACAGGGCTTCGCAATCAGCCCCAGCATTTT.

In its sample, this clonotype was seen many times. The genes are TRBV7-6 and TRBJ1-1; D is uncertain. In germline, CDR1 is SGHVS, CDR2 FNYEAQ. This CDR3 has 15 amino acids. Trimming took off 1 base at V and 3 bases at J, with 12 bases between the two ends. CDR3 protein: CASSLGESWDTEAFF. The CDR3 DNA is TGTGCCAGCAGCTTAGGCGAAAGCTGGGACACTGAAGCTTTCTTT.

At least ten counts were recorded for this clonotype. The chain carries TRBV5-1 and TRBJ2-7; 11 bases fit TRBD1. The CDR3 is 16 residues long. Germline V lookup: CDR1 SGHRS, CDR2 YFSETQ. With V trimmed by 0 bases and J by 4 bases, 6 bases remained unmatched. The DNA of the CDR3 is TGCGCCAGCAGCTTGGCTTGGACAGGGGGCGCGTACGAGCAGTACTTC. Residues: CASSLAWTGGAYEQYF.

This clonotype has a count of ten or more. The chain has TRBV28 and TRBJ2-5, with 8 positions matching TRBD1. From germline, CDR1 is MDHEN and CDR2 SYDVKM. The CDR3 contains 18 residues. The ends lost 3 bases at V and 2 bases at J; junction bases unmatched: 14. The CDR3: CASSFRTGRSLFQETQYF. The CDR3 coding sequence is TGTGCCAGCAGTTTCCGGACAGGGAGAAGCCTTTTTCAAGAGACCCAGTACTTC.

In this sample, this clonotype turned up many times. The CDR3, as DNA: TGTGCCAGCAGTTTGTGGGCGGCGAACACTGAAGCTTTCTTT. This codes for CASSLWAANTEAFF. The chain recombines TRBV28 with TRBJ1-1; D remains unclear. CDR1 is MDHEN and CDR2 is SYDVKM in the germline V gene. V lost 3 bases, J lost 1 base, and 9 bases lay in between. CDR3 size: 14 residues.

This clonotype was picked up many times. The chain combines TRBV20-1 with TRBJ1-5; D is possibly TRBD1 (6 bases). Germline CDR1 and CDR2: DFQATT and SNEGSKA (reference sequence). CDR3 size: 14 residues. Trimming shortened V by 0 bases and J by 4 bases, and 10 bases separated the two germline ends. The CDR3 coding sequence is TGCAGTGCTAGAGAGGGACAAAATAATCAGCCCCAGCATTTT. Its translation: CSAREGQNNQPQHF.

Many counts were recorded for this clonotype. V and J are TRBV15 and TRBJ2-1, with 14 bases lining up with TRBD2. The CDR3 extends over 17 amino acids. J was trimmed by 3 bases and V by 4 bases; bases with no gene match: 5. Germline CDR1 reads LNHNV; CDR2 reads YYDKDF (reference sequence). CDR3 residues: CATSTGLAGVLYNEQFF. The CDR3 nucleotides read TGTGCCACCAGCACGGGACTAGCGGGGGTTCTCTACAATGAGCAGTTCTTC. Together with reference TRBV15 and TRBJ2-1, the CDR3 gives the full variable domain: DAMVIQNPRYQVTQFGKPVTLSCSQTLNHNVMYWYQQKSSQAPKLLFHYYDKDFNNEADTPDNFQSRRPNTSFCFLDIRSPGLGDTAMYLCATSTGLAGVLYNEQFFGPGTRLTVL.

This clonotype has at least ten counts. The genes are TRBV6-2 or TRBV6-3 and TRBJ2-7; tentatively, D is TRBD1 (6 bases). Trimming left V 4 bases short and J 1 base short, with 8 bases between. Germline-derived CDR1 and CDR2 are MNHEY and SVGEGT. This CDR3 is built from 13 residues. In DNA, the CDR3 is TGTGCCAGCAGTTCGACAGGATCCTACGAGCAGTACTTC. This gives the protein CASSSTGSYEQYF.

This clonotype was counted at least ten times. The chain is built from TRBV19 and TRBJ2-1, with 9 bases aligning to TRBD1. The CDR3 sequence is 17 residues long. Germline-derived CDR1 and CDR2 are LNHDA and SQIVND (reference sequence). V was clipped by 5 bases and J by 2 bases; unmatched bases: 10. The CDR3, as DNA: TGTGCCAGTAGTCTTTTTCCGGGACAGGGCCCCTACAATGAGCAGTTCTTC. Its translation: CASSLFPGQGPYNEQFF.

Ten or more counts support this clonotype. The chain has TRBV7-8 and TRBJ1-2; TRBD1 aligns across 12 bases. The CDR3 is 16 amino acids. Germline V gene lookup returns CDR1 SGHVS and CDR2 FQNEAQ. With V trimmed by 4 bases and J by 4 bases, 7 bases remained unmatched. The CDR3 DNA reads as TGTGCCAGCAGCTCCGGGACAGGGGGCCTTGGCTATGGCTACACCTTC. Protein: CASSSGTGGLGYGYTF.

This clonotype was seen many times. V usage is TRBV7-9 and J usage is TRBJ1-1, with D uncertain. CDR3 length: 15 amino acids. Trimming cost V 4 bases and J 9 bases, with 21 bases left between them. Germline V lookup: CDR1 SEHNR, CDR2 FQNEAQ (reference sequence). The CDR3 DNA follows: TGTGCCAGCAGCTCCCGAGGCGCGGCAACAGATCAAGCTTTCTTT. This gives the protein CASSSRGAATDQAFF.